These 26 T cell receptor beta chains share one sample of origin, sequenced in a study of blood T cell repertoires in COVID-19 (dated by TCRdb to 2019 to 2021). Library preparation used the immunoSEQ multiplex PCR assay. As stored in TCRdb, this immuneACCESS dataset retains in-frame rearrangements with V and J assigned. A fraction of the clones does not appear; measured against another copy, unresolved V genes explain less than half of the discrepancy, and the remainder lacks a known reason. This sample lists roughly 380,000 clones; 81% were detected once. The ten largest clones take up more than 0.85% of the sample. The sequenced material came from peripheral blood. The source is a human donor with acute or convalescent COVID-19. The donor label of this sample is uncertain.

This clone occurred once. This sequence joins TRBV6-6 and TRBJ1-1, with D maybe TRBD1 (6 bases). The CDR3 has 13 residues. V was cut by 6 bases and J by 1 base, with 9 bases left in between. CDR1 and CDR2 (germline): MNHNY, SVGAGI (reference sequence). The CDR3 DNA is TGTGCCAGCAGCGCACAGGGGAACACTGAAGCTTTCTTT. This translates into CASSAQGNTEAFF.

The rearrangement uses TRBV5-1 and TRBJ2-5; D gene unclear. The V gene's germline CDR1 is SGHRS and CDR2 YFSETQ. V was trimmed by 4 bases and J by 5 bases, leaving 6 bases between them. The CDR3 has 11 residues. CDR3 protein: CASSVRETQYF. The CDR3 DNA sequence: TGCGCCAGCAGCGTTCGGGAGACCCAGTACTTC.

This clone was observed once. The V gene is TRBV2, the J gene TRBJ2-3, with 10 positions matching TRBD2. Germline V gene sequence: CDR1 SNHLY, CDR2 FYNNEI. The CDR3 covers 16 residues. The J segment lost 5 bases and the V segment lost 6 bases, leaving 11 bases of the junction unmatched. The CDR3 sequence is CASSHPGIAGGDTQYF. CDR3 nucleotides: TGTGCCAGCAGCCACCCTGGGATAGCGGGAGGAGATACGCAGTATTTT.

The chain couples TRBV11-2 to TRBJ2-7; D possibly corresponds to TRBD1 (6 bases). This CDR3 comprises 14 residues. Germline V gives CDR1 SGHAT, CDR2 FQNNGV. Trimming cost V 5 bases and J 2 bases, with 13 bases left between them. In nucleotides, the CDR3 is TGTGCCAGCAGCCCAGGGGTCTTGGCCTACGAGCAGTACTTC. Protein sequence: CASSPGVLAYEQYF.

This clone was counted between two and nine times. The chain links TRBV6-5 to TRBJ2-7; TRBD1 might be the D (5 bases). The CDR3 is 14 amino acids. Trimming left V 5 bases short and J 3 bases short, with 14 bases between. In germline, CDR1 is MNHEY, CDR2 SVGAGI. The CDR3 protein is CASSPRRQIYEQYF. CDR3 in DNA: TGTGCCAGCAGTCCCAGGCGACAGATCTACGAGCAGTACTTC.

The CDR3 DNA is TGTGCCAGCAGCTTCGGTTTAATGACCAGGGCCTACGAGCAGTACTTC. Its translation is CASSFGLMTRAYEQYF. The rearrangement uses TRBV5-8 and TRBJ2-7, with D tentatively TRBD1 (5 bases). CDR3 length equals 16 residues. The germline CDR1 and CDR2 sequences are SGHTS and YDEGEE. With 2 bases removed from V and 2 bases from J, the gap between germline ends came to 17 bases.

V and J are TRBV24-1 and TRBJ1-5; 11 bases map to TRBD1. This CDR3 comprises 16 residues. J was trimmed by 6 bases and V by 3 bases; bases with no gene match: 6. Germline CDR1 reads KGHDR; CDR2 reads SFDVKD. CDR3 sequence: CATSDADRGQSQPQHF. The CDR3, as DNA: TGTGCCACCAGTGATGCGGACAGGGGGCAAAGTCAGCCCCAGCATTTT.

This clone was picked up one time. The chain joins TRBV4-1 to TRBJ1-1, with 7 bases fitting TRBD1. Germline V gives CDR1 MGHRA, CDR2 YSYEKL. Trimming cost V 1 base and J 4 bases; bases outside gene matches: 6. This CDR3 is 15 amino acids long. CDR3 protein: CASSQGLDRATEAFF. CDR3 sequence (DNA): TGCGCCAGCAGCCAAGGGCTAGACAGGGCCACTGAAGCTTTCTTT.

The J gene is TRBJ2-3, the V gene TRBV13; 10 bases align to TRBD1. Germline trimming cut 4 bases from V and 6 bases from J; bases unmatched to any gene: 10. CDR1 PRHDT and CDR2 FYEKMQ come from the germline V gene (reference sequence). There are 16 residues in the CDR3. The CDR3 spells CASSSRDRGRFDTQYF. As DNA, the CDR3 is TGTGCCAGCAGCTCTCGAGACAGGGGGCGCTTTGATACGCAGTATTTT.

The chain combines TRBV7-2 with TRBJ2-2, with TRBD2 matching over 7 bases. The V and J ends lost 4 bases and 1 base, in that order; junction bases with no gene match: 0. The CDR3 sequence is 14 residues long. Germline-derived CDR1 and CDR2 are SGHTA and FQGNSA. CDR3 in amino acids: CASSSGGNTGELFF. The CDR3 region has the DNA TGTGCCAGCAGCTCGGGGGGGAACACCGGGGAGCTGTTTTTT.

V and J are TRBV12-3 or TRBV12-4 and TRBJ2-7; D unresolved. There are 13 residues in the CDR3. The V and J ends lost 2 bases and 4 bases respectively, with 9 bases between them. CDR3 amino acids: CASSLQAGYEQYF. CDR3 nucleotide sequence: TGTGCCAGCAGTTTACAGGCCGGTTACGAGCAGTACTTC.

The CDR3 DNA reads as TGTGCCAGTAGTATTAAACAGACGATGAACACTGAAGCTTTCTTT. Translating it yields CASSIKQTMNTEAFF. The rearrangement uses TRBV19 and TRBJ1-1; D gene uncertain. The CDR3 consists of 15 residues. Trimming pared 3 bases from V and 0 bases from J, leaving 11 bases between. Germline values: CDR1 LNHDA, CDR2 SQIVND (reference sequence).

CDR3 coding DNA: TGCGCCAGCCGCCTGACAGGGGGCTCCTACAATGAGCAGTTCTTC. It is translated as CASRLTGGSYNEQFF. The chain is built from TRBV5-1 and TRBJ2-1, with 9 bases identical to TRBD1. The CDR3 runs 15 residues. Germline V gene lookup returns CDR1 SGHRS and CDR2 YFSETQ. V shed 7 bases and J 0 bases; nucleotides not matched to a gene: 5.

The rearrangement uses TRBV7-2 and TRBJ2-3, with a weak D call TRBD2 (5 bases). Germline CDR1 and CDR2: SGHTA and FQGNSA. The CDR3 totals 15 residues. The germline V and J ends were trimmed by 0 bases and 5 bases, with 12 bases remaining between them. CDR3 coding DNA: TGTGCCAGCAGCTTAGCTGATGACTACATAGATACGCAGTATTTT. Protein sequence: CASSLADDYIDTQYF.

The V gene is TRBV19, the J gene TRBJ2-7; 7 bases line up with TRBD1. Trimming at V came to 6 bases and at J to 2 bases, leaving 7 bases not matched to a gene. The CDR3 has 14 amino acids. Germline values: CDR1 LNHDA, CDR2 SQIVND (reference sequence). CDR3 nucleotides: TGTGCCAGTAGCCCGCCCGACAGGGCCTACGAGCAGTACTTC. Protein: CASSPPDRAYEQYF.

The table lists this clone with a count of one. The chain employs TRBV7-7 and TRBJ1-1; D is unresolved. The V and J ends lost 5 bases and 0 bases respectively, with 7 bases between them. The CDR3 has 13 residues. CDR1 and CDR2 (germline): SSHAT, FNYEAQ (reference sequence). CDR3 coding DNA: TGTGCCAGCAGCCAAGCGTTGAACACTGAAGCTTTCTTT. Translation gives CASSQALNTEAFF.

The DNA for the CDR3 is TGTGCCAGTGCTCCCCTCCGGGACTCCGGTGGCTACACCTTC. Its translation is CASAPLRDSGGYTF. The chain has TRBV19 and TRBJ1-2; the D gene is possibly TRBD1 (5 bases). Trimming took 8 bases from V and 7 from J, leaving 20 bases between them. This CDR3 spans 14 amino acids. The germline V gene encodes CDR1 LNHDA and CDR2 SQIVND (reference sequence).

This sequence joins TRBV9 and TRBJ1-6, with D possibly being TRBD1 (6 bases). Germline V gene data show CDR1 as SGDLS and CDR2 as YYNGEE. The CDR3 covers 17 residues. V shed 3 bases and J shed 2 bases, with 15 bases lying between them. The CDR3 protein is CASSDFLDRPYNSPLHF. CDR3 in DNA: TGTGCCAGCAGCGATTTCCTCGACAGGCCCTATAATTCACCCCTCCACTTT.

V usage is TRBV7-2 and J usage is TRBJ1-2; D gene unclear. The CDR3 runs to 14 residues. The germline CDR1 and CDR2 sequences are SGHTA and FQGNSA. The V and J ends lost 5 bases and 4 bases respectively, with 14 bases between them. The CDR3 DNA reads TGTGCCAGCAGCCCCCCCCTCAGAGGCTATGGCTACACCTTC. It codes for CASSPPLRGYGYTF.

The chain is built from TRBV7-6 and TRBJ1-1; D is possibly TRBD1 (6 bases). The CDR3 loop spans 15 amino acids. Germline CDR1 reads SGHVS; CDR2 reads FNYEAQ. With 1 base removed from V and 5 bases from J, the gap between germline ends came to 14 bases. CDR3 sequence reads: CASSLVLGAGTEAFF. The CDR3 DNA reads TGTGCCAGCAGCTTAGTATTGGGGGCGGGTACTGAAGCTTTCTTT.

Only one count was recorded for this clone. The chain is built from TRBV7-9 and TRBJ2-5; 9 bases are shared with TRBD2. V shed 3 bases and J 7 bases; nucleotides not matched to a gene: 12. The CDR3 consists of 16 residues. Germline V CDR1 and CDR2: SEHNR, FQNEAQ (reference sequence). This CDR3 is CASSFPSSGTEGTQYF. CDR3 sequence (DNA): TGTGCCAGCAGCTTCCCATCTAGCGGGACCGAGGGGACCCAGTACTTC.

CDR3 bases: TGCGCCAGCAGTCCAGGGGGGCGCACTGAAGCTTTCTTT. Protein: CASSPGGRTEAFF. The chain has TRBV23-1 and TRBJ1-1; 7 bases fit TRBD1. TRBV23-1 is an ORF; its function is uncertain. This CDR3 has 13 residues. Losses at the gene ends were 4 bases for V and 4 bases for J; bases not matched to a gene: 3.

The genes are TRBV3-1 (or the pseudogene TRBV3-2) and TRBJ1-2; TRBD1 matches 8 bases. Germline V gene data show CDR1 as LGHDT and CDR2 as YNNKEL (reference sequence). Trimming removed 5 bases from V and 0 bases from J; junction bases left unmatched: 5. The CDR3 sequence is 15 residues long. The CDR3: CASSYRDRTNYGYTF. The CDR3 DNA is TGTGCCAGCAGCTACCGGGACAGGACTAACTATGGCTACACCTTC.

V usage is TRBV28 and J usage is TRBJ1-4; 7 bases map to TRBD1. V was clipped by 8 bases and J by 8 bases; unmatched bases: 11. The CDR3 covers 14 residues. Germline assignment: CDR1 MDHEN and CDR2 SYDVKM. The CDR3 DNA reads TGTGCCAGCTACTCCTTACAGGGGAGCGAAAAACTGTTTTTT. Its protein is CASYSLQGSEKLFF.

The chain combines TRBV28 with TRBJ2-7, with 10 bases identical to TRBD1. This CDR3 has 16 amino acids. CDR1 MDHEN and CDR2 SYDVKM come from the germline V gene. V shed 5 bases and J 5 bases; nucleotides not matched to a gene: 12. The CDR3 DNA sequence: TGTGCCAGCAGTCCGATGGGGACAGGGGTCAGCGACGAGCAGTACTTC. Protein: CASSPMGTGVSDEQYF.

The chain links TRBV7-9 to TRBJ1-5; D uncertain. Trimming stripped 4 bases from V and 0 bases from J, with 10 bases between. Germline V gene data show CDR1 as SEHNR and CDR2 as FQNEAQ (reference sequence). This CDR3 is 15 amino acids long. The CDR3 DNA reads TGTGCCAGCAGCTCGACACTGTATAGCAATCAGCCCCAGCATTTT. As protein: CASSSTLYSNQPQHF.